A single sample gave rise to the 18 T cell receptor beta chains below, sequenced in a study of vaccination and CD4 T cells after COVID-19. These receptors' targets are unknown. The treatment denotes: approximately nine-day PBMC culture with coronavirus spike peptide pools or control peptides (ViraFEST assay). Cultured CD4+ T-cell DNA underwent Oncomine TCR Beta short-read sequencing. Via MiXCR, TCRdb re-called the PCR reads, giving one row per CDR3 protein. The sample yields about 12,000 distinct CDR3 sequences, roughly 74% seen once. The sequenced sample consisted of CD4+ T cells from blood, cultured in vitro. These receptors all come from a human donor who had recovered from COVID-19.

The chain has TRBV6-1 and TRBJ1-3; TRBD1 might be the D (6 bases). This CDR3 comprises 16 residues. V was clipped by 4 bases and J by 0 bases, with 13 bases between them. The germline CDR1 and CDR2 sequences are MNHNS and SASEGT. In nucleotides, the CDR3 is TGTGCCAGCAGTGGGGGGCCATCCGTCTCTGGAAACACCATATATTTT. As protein: CASSGGPSVSGNTIYF.

The chain links TRBV20-1 to TRBJ1-6; 11 nucleotides line up with TRBD1. Per the germline V gene, CDR1 is DFQATT and CDR2 is SNEGSKA (reference sequence). After removal of 3 bases from V and 9 bases from J, the junction contained 7 bases not matched to a gene. The CDR3 extends over 15 amino acids. Here the CDR3 reads CSARTGTGGFSPLHF. The CDR3 bases are TGCAGTGCTAGGACAGGGACAGGGGGATTTTCACCCCTCCACTTT.

This clonotype was found once. The J gene is TRBJ1-1, the V gene TRBV6-1, with TRBD1 as a possible D gene (5 bases). This CDR3 is 15 amino acids long. From germline, CDR1 is MNHNS and CDR2 SASEGT. Trimming removed 11 bases from V and 1 base from J, with 20 bases in between. The CDR3 DNA is TGTGCCTGCGTCCCCTTGGGGGGAGGGAACACTGAAGCTTTCTTT. It translates to CACVPLGGGNTEAFF.

The chain uses TRBV10-1 and TRBJ2-5; the match to TRBD2 covers 11 bases. The CDR3 loop spans 18 amino acids. In germline, CDR1 is WNHNN, CDR2 SYGVQD (reference sequence). Germline trimming cut 0 bases from V and 3 bases from J; bases unmatched to any gene: 9. The CDR3, as DNA: TGCGCCAGCAGTGAGTCGACCCGACTAGCGGGAAATGAAGAGACCCAGTACTTC. This encodes CASSESTRLAGNEETQYF.

DNA of the CDR3: TGTGCCAGCAGCCCCGGGCCGGGGGCCTACGAGCAGTACTTC. Encoded protein: CASSPGPGAYEQYF. This chain joins TRBV7-2 and TRBJ2-7; D possibly corresponds to TRBD2 (6 bases). The CDR3 has 14 amino acids. V was cut by 5 bases and J by 2 bases, with 13 bases left in between. Germline-derived CDR1 and CDR2 are SGHTA and FQGNSA. The full variable domain, its missing parts supplied by reference TRBV7-2 and TRBJ2-7, is GAGVSQSPSNKVTEKGKDVELRCDPISGHTALYWYRQSLGQGLEFLIYFQGNSAPDKSGLPSDRFSAERTGGSVSTLTIQRTQQEDSAVYLCASSPGPGAYEQYFGPGTRLTVT.

V is TRBV5-4 and J is TRBJ1-2; D unclear. Trimming cost V 0 bases and J 4 bases, with 7 bases left between them. This CDR3 has 13 amino acids. Germline V gene lookup returns CDR1 SGHNT and CDR2 YYREEE (reference sequence). The DNA of the CDR3 is TGTGCCAGCAGCTTGGGTCAGAGCTATGGCTACACCTTC. Its protein is CASSLGQSYGYTF.

The chain links TRBV12-3 or TRBV12-4 to TRBJ1-1; D is unclear. V lost 4 bases and J 0 bases, leaving 6 bases between the germline ends. The CDR3 runs to 13 residues. The DNA of the CDR3 is TGTGCCAGCAGTTCCAGTTTGAACACTGAAGCTTTCTTT. Residues: CASSSSLNTEAFF.

V is TRBV12-3 or TRBV12-4 and J is TRBJ2-3, with D maybe TRBD1 (5 bases). The V gene lost 2 bases and the J gene lost 0 bases, with 9 bases spanning the gap. The CDR3 spans 15 residues. The CDR3 DNA reads TGTGCCAGCAGTTTAAGACAGACTAGCACAGATACGCAGTATTTT. This codes for CASSLRQTSTDTQYF.

V and J are TRBV6-5 and TRBJ2-1, with D possibly matching TRBD1 (7 bases). This CDR3 spans 14 amino acids. Germline values: CDR1 MNHEY, CDR2 SVGAGI. V lost 2 bases, J lost 7 bases, and 12 bases lay in between. The CDR3 loop is CASSYGGGRNEQFF. The CDR3 DNA follows: TGTGCCAGCAGTTACGGAGGGGGCCGGAATGAGCAGTTCTTC.

The chain uses TRBV19 and TRBJ2-3; 9 bases are a match to TRBD2. The CDR3 extends over 15 amino acids. The V segment lost 11 bases and the J segment 1 base; nucleotides outside the gene matches: 10. Germline V gene data show CDR1 as LNHDA and CDR2 as SQIVND (reference sequence). CDR3 region: CASRGLALRTDTQYF. The DNA for the CDR3 is TGTGCCTCCAGGGGACTAGCCCTCCGCACAGATACGCAGTATTTT.

This clonotype is large within its sample. The V and J genes are TRBV19 and TRBJ2-5; D unresolved. CDR1 is LNHDA, CDR2 SQIVND, per germline (reference sequence). The CDR3 covers 11 residues. The V end was cut by 3 bases, the J end by 5 bases, with 4 bases between. The DNA of the CDR3 is TGTGCCAGTAGTATTAGGGAGACCCAGTACTTC. Its protein product is CASSIRETQYF.

This chain links TRBV12-3 or TRBV12-4 with TRBJ2-7; 10 nucleotides agree with TRBD1. After removal of 0 bases from V and 2 bases from J, the junction contained 1 base not matched to a gene. The CDR3 spans 15 residues. CDR3 bases: TGTGCCAGCAGTTTAGCGACAGGGGGCCCCTACGAGCAGTACTTC. It encodes CASSLATGGPYEQYF.

The rearrangement uses TRBV24-1 and TRBJ2-3; 11 bases align to TRBD2. The CDR3 loop spans 19 amino acids. Per the germline V gene, CDR1 is KGHDR and CDR2 is SFDVKD. Unmatched junction bases numbered 14, after V lost 7 bases and J lost 0 bases. The CDR3 is CATRLRLAGRRASTDTQYF. As DNA, the CDR3 is TGTGCCACCAGACTGAGACTAGCGGGAAGGAGGGCTAGCACAGATACGCAGTATTTT.

V gene TRBV28 combines with J gene TRBJ1-5, with 12 bases aligning to TRBD1. CDR3 length: 17 residues. Germline V lookup: CDR1 MDHEN, CDR2 SYDVKM. V lost 4 bases, J lost 0 bases, and 4 bases stayed unmatched. Written as DNA, the CDR3 is TGTGCCAGCAGTTACGGGACAGGGGGCTATAGCAATCAGCCCCAGCATTTT. It specifies CASSYGTGGYSNQPQHF. Using reference TRBV28 and TRBJ1-5 for the parts outside the CDR3, the full variable domain is DVKVTQSSRYLVKRTGEKVFLECVQDMDHENMFWYRQDPGLGLRLIYFSYDVKMKEKGDIPEGYSVSREKKERFSLILESASTNQTSMYLCASSYGTGGYSNQPQHFGDGTRLSIL.

This sequence joins TRBV7-9 and TRBJ1-2; possibly TRBD1 for D (5 bases). CDR3 size: 14 residues. V was trimmed by 3 bases and J by 4 bases, leaving 12 bases between them. Germline V lookup: CDR1 SEHNR, CDR2 FQNEAQ (reference sequence). This chain's CDR3 is CASSFTSGSYGYTF. CDR3 sequence (DNA): TGTGCCAGCAGCTTTACTTCAGGGTCCTATGGCTACACCTTC. Variable domain in full (rest from reference TRBV7-9 and TRBJ1-2): DTGVSQNPRHKITKRGQNVTFRCDPISEHNRLYWYRQTLGQGPEFLTYFQNEAQLEKSRLLSDRFSAERPKGSFSTLEIQRTEQGDSAMYLCASSFTSGSYGYTFGSGTRLTVV.

J is TRBJ1-2 and V is TRBV12-3 or TRBV12-4; D is possibly TRBD1 (5 bases). V was shortened by 5 bases and J by 2 bases, with 24 bases between the two germline ends. The CDR3 contains 18 residues. The CDR3 reads CASSNYRLRQGSNYGYTF. Here the CDR3 DNA reads TGTGCCAGCAGTAATTATAGGCTTCGGCAGGGATCAAACTATGGCTACACCTTC.

This chain links TRBV20-1 with TRBJ1-6; perhaps TRBD1 as D (5 bases). The CDR3 sequence is 15 residues long. V was trimmed by 3 bases and J by 14 bases, leaving 23 bases between them. Germline CDR1 reads DFQATT; CDR2 reads SNEGSKA (reference sequence). The CDR3 sequence is CSASRGRGLNSALHF. For the CDR3, the DNA is TGCAGTGCTAGTCGAGGAAGGGGTCTTAATTCGGCCCTCCACTTT.

This chain uses TRBV28 with TRBJ1-6; 9 bases align to TRBD1. The CDR3 extends over 13 amino acids. V shed 7 bases, J shed 11 bases, and the junction held 6 bases outside the gene matches. Looked up from germline, CDR1 is MDHEN and CDR2 is SYDVKM. The chain's CDR3 is CASNTGGGTPLHF. For the CDR3, the DNA is TGTGCCAGCAATACAGGGGGCGGGACACCCCTCCACTTT.